This T cell receptor beta chain came from a study of blood T cell repertoires in COVID-19. Study details: Sources were T cells, B-cell-depleted T cells, or PBMCs; the material itself was cDNA or gDNA.

CDR3 size: 13 residues. V was pared by 8 bases and J by 3 bases, with 13 bases between. Germline V gives CDR1 WNHNN, CDR2 SYGVQD (reference sequence). The assay was immunoSEQ multiplex PCR, and TCRdb's table has in-frame clones only and misses some. This table holds around 400,000 clones, more than 75% found once. The source is a woman between 55 and 75 years old with COVID-19, enrolled during active disease. Sequencing was done on a sample of peripheral blood. This chain links TRBV10-1 with TRBJ1-1; D is ambiguous. The CDR3 loop is CASRRQMYTEAFF. CDR3 nucleotide sequence: TGCGCCAGCCGGAGGCAGATGTACACTGAAGCTTTCTTT.